This T cell receptor delta chain is from a study of gamma-delta chains in newborns, infants, children (dated by TCRdb to between 2018 and 2021). Study-level background: According to the study title, microbial exposure causes polyclonal expansion of innate gammadelta T cells right after birth. Right after human newborns were born, the researchers looked at the way microbial exposure shaped their populations of innate gammadelta T cells.

The instrument was an Illumina MiSeq. In TCRdb, clones were called once more from the public reads by CATT, and rows of identical DNA were later combined. The sample contains roughly 14,000 delta-chain clones, 7% to 8.5% of them found a single time. The top ten constitute about 22% of the sample. From the cysteine through the phenylalanine, the CDR3 covers 12 amino acids. CDR3 DNA is the only sequence kept; it has 36 bases, read in frame from the first base. The junction carries 5 bases between V and J, which are trimmed by 4 bases and 3 bases respectively. The germline V gene yields GEAIGNYY for CDR1 and EKD for CDR2. This clone has a handful of counts. The antigen this receptor binds is unknown. Per-base qualities were not stored, and no clone one base away is much larger.

This TCR came from a child who was a newborn, infant or young child, either healthy, febrile or measles-vaccinated (not recorded which). The chain is assembled from TRDV2 and TRDJ2; no confident D gene assignment can be made. Sample: blood. The sequence in DNA is TGTGCCTGTGAGATGCTGACAGCACAACTCTTCTTT. Translated, this gives CACEMLTAQLFF.